Listed here is a single T cell receptor beta chain. There is no known antigen for this receptor. Per-nucleotide qualities are absent, and no much larger clonotype sits a single base away. Including the terminal cysteine and phenylalanine, the CDR3 comprises 13 residues. Just CDR3 DNA is preserved here, 39 bases in frame from base 1. CDR1 and CDR2, looked up from the germline V gene, are SGHVS and FQNEAQ. V ends up 5 bases short and J 2 bases short, with an unmatched junction base count of 2. The sample comes from a study of cytomegalovirus exposure and HLA in healthy donors (dated by TCRdb to 2015 to 2018). The study in broad terms: A later analysis indicated that the 100 to 150 validation repertoires were generated on the platform also employed for the approximately 700 repertoires of the first cohort. High-throughput TCR immunosequencing, statistical association of individual TCRs with disease status, and machine learning were combined to predict cytomegalovirus infection status. The study was designed to test whether signatures of past pathogen exposure could be identified by cataloging public T cell receptors. Besides the first cohort of about 730 subjects, a separate validation cohort made up of over 95 different subjects was used. Broader findings and caveats from the paper: Most TCR sequences were seen in very few donors, while some public TCRs were found in many individuals. Subsequent analysis determined that TCRs grouped into clusters in the first cohort also showed a tendency toward co-occurrence across the roughly 120 validation repertoires, and about 94% of cluster scores exceeded 0. The classifier was reported to diagnose cytomegalovirus status with high specificity and sensitivity in both the original and validation cohorts. The study listed approximately 160 TCR beta chains as associated with cytomegalovirus. A few of the identified cytomegalovirus-associated TCR beta chains were confirmed in vitro to be specific for cytomegalovirus antigens. According to the authors, the approach could potentially be generalized to other disease states and immunological phenotypes. A later analysis lacked HLA typing for the validation cohort, so it scored co-occurrence in that cohort across all 110 or so repertoires.

The donors were included in the validation cohort of 120 subjects, a group kept apart from the roughly 700-subject first cohort. Library creation used the immunoSEQ multiplex PCR assay. The paper's processing steps were these. A statistical classification framework was built to diagnose cytomegalovirus status from the catalog of TCR beta chain sequences. TCRdb obtained this table from immuneACCESS and retained in-frame rearrangements with V and J assigned. These tables miss some clones; where compared with another copy, unresolved V genes account for less than half of the shortfall, and the remainder is unexplained. V and J calls and clone size are as listed in that table; D and trimming were resolved from the DNA. The table for this sample lists approximately 160,000 clones; roughly 80% of them were counted only once. The ten largest make up approximately 2% of the sample.

The receptor's source is a young man in good health and CMV-seropositive. The sequenced sample consisted of PBMCs. The rearrangement joined TRBV7-8 to TRBJ1-2, and 7 junction bases match TRBD1. The CDR3 region: CASSEGQNYGYTF. The bases read TGTGCCAGCAGCGAGGGACAGAACTATGGCTACACCTTC.